The clone carrying this T cell receptor beta chain was found a few times. Its target is unknown. The data belong to a study of blood T cells in healthy people across ages. Study-wide findings and caveats: Strong correlation was found linking TCR beta diversity to naive T cell percentage.

PCR was performed a second time for roughly 7 to 12 cycles using a sample-barcoded 5' primer and a J-beta primer mix. TCRdb re-derived calls from the 5' RACE reads in MiXCR, one entry per CDR3 protein. The table has 650,000 to 1,000,000 distinct CDR3 sequences, around 36% seen once. The CDR3 length is 16 residues. Germline V gene data show CDR1 as MDHEN and CDR2 as SYDVKM. With V trimmed by 6 bases and J by 0 bases, 5 bases remained unmatched. This rearrangement joins TRBV28 to TRBJ1-5, with 10 bases that match TRBD1. The clonotype was recovered from a man in his late teens or twenties in good health. Sequencing was done on a sample of blood. In DNA, the CDR3 is TGTGCCAGCAGGGGACAGGGGCGATATAGCAATCAGCCCCAGCATTTT. This encodes CASRGQGRYSNQPQHF.